This T cell receptor (beta chain) is from a study of response to subunit inactivated influenza vaccine. Study-level findings and limits: Authors suggested seasonal influenza vaccinations each recruit few new T cells.

Germline V gene sequence: CDR1 DFQATT, CDR2 SNEGSKA (reference sequence). V dropped 8 bases and J dropped 4; count of bases not matched to a gene: 5. The CDR3 sequence is 12 residues long. As regards this clonotype: Its antigen is not identified.

TCRdb reprocessed the RT-PCR reads with MiXCR, giving one entry per CDR3 protein. The sample carries about 520,000 distinct CDR3 sequences, about 25% recorded once. Here the sequenced sample was CD4+ T cells sorted from PBMCs, taken 4 to 6 days after vaccination. The genes are TRBV20-1 and TRBJ2-3; 8 bases match TRBD2. This receptor was taken from a man over 45 who received an inactivated influenza vaccine. The CDR3 loop reads CSPGTRADTQYF. The CDR3 coding sequence is TGCAGTCCCGGGACTAGGGCAGATACGCAGTATTTT.